A selection of T cell receptor beta chains follows, all from one sample in a study of Ad26.COV2.S vaccination and SARS-CoV-2 variants. Sequencing used immunoSEQ multiplex PCR; TCRdb keeps in-frame clones, though not all of them. The table has some 250,000 clones, roughly 90% seen once; the top ten hold roughly 10%. Sequenced here: peripheral blood, sampled in a trial of Ad26.COV2.S vaccine versus placebo. The receptors originated from a person between 18 and 59 years old who received the Ad26.COV2.S COVID-19 vaccine or a placebo. CDR3s include the opening cysteine and the closing phenylalanine or tryptophan. The order of the fields is J gene, D gene, clone size, V gene, CDR3 protein, CDR3 DNA. D genes are given only for firm matches. Clone size, where shown, is once, few, many, or a class for clones that have expanded.

>TRBJ2-2|.|.|TRBV30
CAWSVGGNEAGELFF
TGTGCCTGGAGTGTAGGGGGGAATGAGGCCGGGGAGCTGTTTTTT
>TRBJ2-2|.|.|TRBV27
CASSPWSPQGTGELFF
TGTGCCAGCAGCCCCTGGAGCCCTCAGGGGACCGGGGAGCTGTTTTTT
>TRBJ2-7|.|.|TRBV4-2
CASSQDQGPSYEQYF
TGTGCCAGCAGCCAAGATCAGGGGCCTTCCTACGAGCAGTACTTC
>TRBJ1-5|TRBD1|.|TRBV6-2/TRBV6-3
CASSRQGGNQPQHF
TGTGCCAGCAGCAGACAGGGAGGGAATCAGCCCCAGCATTTT
>TRBJ2-7|TRBD2|.|TRBV6-5
CASSSGGPEQYF
TGTGCCAGCAGTTCGGGGGGTCCCGAGCAGTACTTC
>TRBJ1-1|TRBD1|.|TRBV6-5
CATRTGNTEAFF
TGTGCCACCAGGACAGGTAACACTGAAGCTTTCTTT
>TRBJ2-3|.|.|TRBV23-1
CASSQSEPDTQYF
TGCGCCAGCAGTCAATCGGAACCAGATACGCAGTATTTT
>TRBJ2-3|.|.|TRBV6-5
CAISPGPSTDTQYF
TGTGCCATTTCGCCCGGGCCCAGCACAGATACGCAGTATTTT
>TRBJ2-7|.|.|TRBV23-1
CASSRRSGTDNSYEQYF
TGCGCCAGCAGTCGACGATCCGGGACGGATAACTCCTACGAGCAGTACTTC
>TRBJ1-5|.|.|TRBV5-1
CASSLEGFQPQHF
TGCGCCAGCAGCTTGGAGGGGTTCCAGCCCCAGCATTTT
>TRBJ1-5|.|.|TRBV6-6
CASSYSQGHSNQPQHF
TGTGCCAGCAGTTACTCCCAGGGACATAGCAATCAGCCCCAGCATTTT
>TRBJ2-1|TRBD1|few|TRBV4-2
CASSQPRTGGFEQFF
TGTGCCAGCAGCCAACCCCGGACAGGGGGCTTTGAGCAGTTCTTC
>TRBJ1-1|TRBD1|.|TRBV28
CASRRQGAWAEAFF
TGTGCCAGCAGGAGACAGGGGGCATGGGCTGAAGCTTTCTTT
>TRBJ2-1|TRBD2|.|TRBV3-1/TRBV3-2
CASSQIGGGNEQFF
TGTGCCAGCAGCCAGATTGGCGGGGGCAATGAGCAGTTCTTC
>TRBJ1-6|.|.|TRBV19
CASSIRGPPISLHF
TGTGCCAGTAGTATACGGGGGCCCCCCATATCCCTCCACTTT
>TRBJ2-5|.|.|TRBV5-6
CASSLPALRQETQYF
TGTGCCAGCAGCTTGCCTGCCCTTCGCCAAGAGACCCAGTACTTC
>TRBJ2-3|.|.|TRBV5-4
CASSSPGRTDTQYF
TGTGCCAGCAGCTCGCCCGGACGCACAGATACGCAGTATTTT
>TRBJ2-7|.|.|TRBV28
CASNRPLNSYEQYF
TGTGCCAGCAACCGACCACTTAACTCCTACGAGCAGTACTTC
>TRBJ2-7|.|.|TRBV7-2
CASSFSRGSYEQYF
TGTGCCAGCAGCTTTTCCCGGGGCTCCTACGAGCAGTACTTC
>TRBJ1-4|TRBD1|once|TRBV28
CASSWRRGQGAWRVFF
TGTGCCAGCAGTTGGCGCCGAGGACAGGGCGCTTGGAGGGTGTTTTTT